Below, 13 T cell receptor beta chains from the same sample are listed, as sequenced in a study of cytomegalovirus exposure and HLA in healthy donors. PCR primers comprised 60 Vbeta and 13 Jbeta primers. Repertoires were generated with immunoSEQ multiplex PCR, while TCRdb's copy carries only in-frame clones and drops some. The sample records 25,000 to 35,000 clones, 85% to 90% being singletons. The sequencing input was PBMCs. The receptors stem from a boy between 5 and 17 years old in good health and CMV-seronegative.

V is TRBV28 and J is TRBJ2-7; 8 bases are a match to TRBD2. CDR3 length: 17 residues. Germline CDR1 reads MDHEN; CDR2 reads SYDVKM. After removal of 7 bases from V and 0 bases from J, the junction contained 14 bases not matched to a gene. CDR3 loop: CASNGPPGGPSSYEQYF. The CDR3 coding sequence is TGTGCCAGCAATGGACCTCCGGGGGGGCCGAGCTCCTACGAGCAGTACTTC.

The chain carries TRBV21-1 and TRBJ2-3; TRBD1 is taken as the D call from the table, unchecked against the DNA. TRBV21-1 is marked as a pseudogene. CDR3 size: 14 residues. The CDR3 coding sequence is TGTGCCAGCGGCGTTGGGGGCCGCACAGATACGCAGTATTTT. It yields the protein CASGVGGRTDTQYF.

This chain joins TRBV4-2 and TRBJ2-6, with no clear D. This CDR3 has 18 residues. Per germline, CDR1 LGHNA and CDR2 YNFKEQ. Trimming cost V 1 base and J 0 bases, with 13 bases left between them. CDR3 sequence (DNA): TGTGCCAGCAGCCAAGGCGAGGAAACCAGCTCTGGGGCCAACGTCCTGACTTTC. Translating gives CASSQGEETSSGANVLTF.

This chain uses TRBV6-5 with TRBJ1-1, with unresolved D. From germline, CDR1 is MNHEY and CDR2 SVGAGI. The V gene lost 6 bases and the J gene lost 1 base, with 9 bases spanning the gap. The CDR3 covers 13 residues. CDR3 amino acids: CASSRGGNTEAFF. DNA of the CDR3: TGTGCCAGCAGCCGTGGCGGGAACACTGAAGCTTTCTTT.

This clone was seen only a few times. The chain recombines TRBV7-9 with TRBJ2-5; TRBD1 matches at 9 bases. This CDR3 has 15 residues. V lost 5 bases to trimming and J lost 0 bases; unmatched junction nucleotides: 4. Germline-derived CDR1 and CDR2 are SEHNR and FQNEAQ (reference sequence). CDR3 DNA sequence: TGTGCCAGCAGCCCCGGGACAGGGTACCAAGAGACCCAGTACTTC. It specifies CASSPGTGYQETQYF.

This clone was counted a single time. The chain links TRBV5-1 to TRBJ2-7; D call uncertain. Trimming shortened V by 1 base and J by 6 bases, and 14 bases separated the two germline ends. The CDR3 spans 14 residues. CDR1 is SGHRS and CDR2 is YFSETQ in the germline V gene. The CDR3 protein is CASSLPFGGLEQYF. CDR3 DNA: TGCGCCAGCAGCTTGCCCTTCGGCGGCCTCGAGCAGTACTTC.

The V gene is TRBV7-8, the J gene TRBJ2-1, with TRBD1 matching 7 bases. The CDR3 extends over 16 amino acids. V gave up 6 bases and J gave up 0 bases; unmatched junction bases: 8. Per germline, CDR1 SGHVS and CDR2 FQNEAQ. In DNA, the CDR3 is TGTGCCAGCAGTCAACAGGGGTTAAGCTCCTACAATGAGCAGTTCTTC. The encoded protein is CASSQQGLSSYNEQFF.

There are a few counts of this clone. The same CDR3 also results from other DNA sequences found in this sample. The chain couples TRBV6-5 to TRBJ2-3; TRBD2 agrees at 10 bases. Germline loops: CDR1 MNHEY, CDR2 SVGAGI. CDR3 size: 15 residues. V was pared by 6 bases and J by 1 base, with 4 bases of the junction left unmatched. CDR3 region: CASRTGLAGTDTQYF. CDR3 DNA: TGTGCCAGCAGAACCGGACTAGCGGGCACAGATACGCAGTATTTT.

The sample holds one count of this clone. The chain employs TRBV28 and TRBJ1-5, with TRBD1 as a possible D gene (5 bases). V shed 6 bases and J shed 6 bases, with 15 bases lying between them. CDR3 size: 14 residues. Germline V gene sequence: CDR1 MDHEN, CDR2 SYDVKM. CDR3 amino acids: CASRPQGGGQPQHF. The CDR3 coding sequence is TGTGCCAGCAGACCCCAGGGAGGAGGTCAGCCCCAGCATTTT.

V usage is TRBV4-1 and J usage is TRBJ2-2, with a weak D call TRBD2 (6 bases). Per germline, CDR1 MGHRA and CDR2 YSYEKL. The CDR3 length is 12 residues. CDR3 sequence reads: CAAGGVTGELFF. The CDR3 bases are TGCGCAGCAGGAGGGGTCACCGGGGAGCTGTTTTTT.

The chain combines TRBV7-7 with TRBJ2-7; the D gene is possibly TRBD1 (5 bases). Germline values: CDR1 SSHAT, CDR2 FNYEAQ (reference sequence). Trimming pared 1 base from V and 4 bases from J, leaving 11 bases between. This CDR3 contains 14 residues. The CDR3 DNA reads TGTGCCAGCAGCTTAGAAGGGCAGGGATACGAGCAGTACTTC. Encoded protein: CASSLEGQGYEQYF.

The chain uses TRBV7-8 and TRBJ1-5, with D possibly matching TRBD1 (5 bases). This CDR3 has 18 residues. V lost 5 bases to trimming and J lost 0 bases, with 20 bases between them. Germline V gives CDR1 SGHVS, CDR2 FQNEAQ. The CDR3 protein is CASSPYLTVTFSNQPQHF. DNA of the CDR3: TGTGCCAGCAGCCCTTACCTGACAGTGACTTTTAGCAATCAGCCCCAGCATTTT.

Concerning this clone itself: The junction shows a germline mismatch at one end, possibly a read error. The chain uses TRBV7-2 and TRBJ2-3; tentative D call: TRBD2 (5 bases). Germline assignment: CDR1 SGHTA and CDR2 FQGNSA. This CDR3 is 13 amino acids long. CDR3 protein: CASSQEVTATQYF. For the CDR3, the DNA is TGTGCCAGCAGCCAGGAGGTCACAGCTACGCAGTATTTT.